The 14 T cell receptor beta chains reported below all come from one sample, sequenced in a study of blood T cell repertoires in COVID-19. Libraries were prepared by immunoSEQ multiplex PCR; TCRdb keeps only in-frame clonotypes and omits some of them. Of 150,000 to 200,000 clones in the sample, over 75% were seen once. The source material was peripheral blood. The receptors derive from a human donor in a cohort sampled during active COVID-19.

The chain has TRBV20-1 and TRBJ1-5, with D possibly being TRBD1 (6 bases). The germline V and J ends were trimmed by 3 bases and 4 bases, with 16 bases remaining between them. The germline CDR1 and CDR2 sequences are DFQATT and SNEGSKA (reference sequence). This CDR3 has 15 residues. The CDR3 nucleotides read TGCAGTGCTAGTTCAGGGGAAGGATGGAATCAGCCCCAGCATTTT. Protein: CSASSGEGWNQPQHF.

This clone has a handful of counts. DNA of the CDR3: TGTGCCATGGGGACTAGCGGGGGGCAAGAGACCCAGTACTTC. Translated, it gives CAMGTSGGQETQYF. J is TRBJ2-5 and V is TRBV10-3, with TRBD2 identical over 15 bases. This CDR3 spans 14 amino acids. With 9 bases clipped from V and 2 bases from J, the junction kept 1 base outside the gene matches. Germline lookup yields CDR1 ENHRY and CDR2 SYGVKD.

This clone was counted a single time. This rearrangement joins TRBV6-5 to TRBJ1-2, with 7 bases fitting TRBD1. V lost 5 bases and J lost 7; bases outside the gene matches: 7. There are 13 residues in the CDR3. Germline CDR1 reads MNHEY; CDR2 reads SVGAGI. The CDR3 spells CASSSRQGGGYTF. The CDR3 region has the DNA TGTGCCAGCAGTAGCAGACAGGGTGGTGGCTACACCTTC.

V is TRBV4-3 and J is TRBJ2-2; D remains unclear. CDR1 and CDR2 (germline): LGHNA, YSLEER. Trimming removed 2 bases at V and 7 bases at J, with 8 bases between. The CDR3 extends over 13 amino acids. The CDR3 DNA reads TGCGCCAGCAGCCAACAACTAAACGGGGAGCTGTTTTTT. It codes for CASSQQLNGELFF.

The chain has TRBV6-5 and TRBJ2-7; tentatively, D is TRBD1 (6 bases). Germline V gene data show CDR1 as MNHEY and CDR2 as SVGAGI. This CDR3 has 15 amino acids. V was pared by 7 bases and J by 3 bases, with 19 bases between. CDR3 amino acids: CASNSPGDTVYEQYF. The CDR3 region has the DNA TGTGCCAGCAATTCCCCCGGGGACACGGTCTACGAGCAGTACTTC.

The chain employs TRBV7-2 and TRBJ2-1; 14 positions match TRBD2. Trimming at V came to 1 base and at J to 5 bases, leaving 1 base not matched to a gene. This CDR3 region has 16 residues. Germline assignment: CDR1 SGHTA and CDR2 FQGNSA. CDR3 sequence reads: CASSLGLAGGDNEQFF. CDR3 bases: TGTGCCAGCAGCTTAGGACTAGCGGGAGGGGACAATGAGCAGTTCTTC. Full variable domain (missing parts from reference TRBV7-2 and TRBJ2-1): GAGVSQSPSNKVTEKGKDVELRCDPISGHTALYWYRQSLGQGLEFLIYFQGNSAPDKSGLPSDRFSAERTGGSVSTLTIQRTQQEDSAVYLCASSLGLAGGDNEQFFGPGTRLTVL.

This sequence joins TRBV7-2 and TRBJ2-1, with TRBD2 matching 8 bases. From germline, CDR1 is SGHTA and CDR2 FQGNSA. The trim removed 5 bases at V and 0 bases at J, leaving 6 bases unmatched. This CDR3 is built from 16 residues. The CDR3 coding sequence is TGTGCCAGCAGCCCGACACGGGGGGGCTCCTACAATGAGCAGTTCTTC. Translating gives CASSPTRGGSYNEQFF.

This chain connects TRBV10-3 to TRBJ2-1; 7 positions match TRBD2. V was pared by 6 bases and J by 12 bases, with 11 bases of the junction left unmatched. Germline values: CDR1 ENHRY, CDR2 SYGVKD. The CDR3 has 13 residues. This CDR3 reads CAISGLVWAGQFF. The CDR3, as DNA: TGTGCCATCAGCGGACTAGTTTGGGCCGGGCAGTTCTTC.

The chain combines TRBV30 with TRBJ2-7; 7 bases are shared with TRBD1. This CDR3 spans 11 amino acids. CDR1 and CDR2 from the germline V gene are GTSNPN and SVGIG (reference sequence). V trimming: 3 bases; J trimming: 12 bases; junction bases outside the gene matches: 8. The DNA for the CDR3 is TGTGCCTGGAGGAGTCCGGCAGGGGGGTACTTC. The encoded protein is CAWRSPAGGYF.

The V and J genes are TRBV11-2 and TRBJ2-7; unclear D gene. Germline CDR1 SGHAT, CDR2 FQNNGV. The CDR3 covers 14 residues. Trimming left V 6 bases short and J 0 bases short, with 12 bases between. DNA of the CDR3: TGTGCCAGCAGAATCCCCTTCAGCTCCTACGAGCAGTACTTC. This sequence encodes CASRIPFSSYEQYF.

The genes are TRBV20-1 and TRBJ1-1; D is ambiguous. The length of the CDR3 is 13 residues. Trimming took 3 bases from V and 1 from J, leaving 9 bases between them. From germline, CDR1 is DFQATT and CDR2 SNEGSKA (reference sequence). For the CDR3, the DNA is TGCAGTGCTAGTCGTGGCAGGAACACTGAAGCTTTCTTT. Translating gives CSASRGRNTEAFF.

V and J are TRBV12-3 or TRBV12-4 and TRBJ2-3; D not certain. The V and J ends lost 5 bases and 3 bases respectively, with 6 bases between them. The CDR3 totals 12 residues. The CDR3 reads CASSPSTDTQYF. The CDR3 DNA follows: TGTGCCAGCAGTCCTTCTACAGATACGCAGTATTTT.

V gene TRBV18 combines with J gene TRBJ2-2; possible D gene TRBD1, 6 bases. CDR3 size: 15 residues. Germline CDR1 is KGHSH and CDR2 is LQKENI. The V end lost 4 bases, the J end lost 4 bases, and 13 bases lay between the germline ends. The CDR3 here is CASSLNLQGTGELFF. The DNA for the CDR3 is TGTGCCAGCTCACTAAACCTACAGGGCACCGGGGAGCTGTTTTTT.

The J gene is TRBJ2-1, the V gene TRBV25-1, with 12 bases lining up with TRBD2. V trimming: 2 bases; J trimming: 7 bases; junction bases outside the gene matches: 9. There are 17 residues in the CDR3. Germline assignment: CDR1 MGHDK and CDR2 SYGVNS. The CDR3 nucleotides are TGTGCCAGCAGTGAAAATCCCCCCGGGACTAGCGGGAATGAGCAGTTCTTC. Protein product: CASSENPPGTSGNEQFF.